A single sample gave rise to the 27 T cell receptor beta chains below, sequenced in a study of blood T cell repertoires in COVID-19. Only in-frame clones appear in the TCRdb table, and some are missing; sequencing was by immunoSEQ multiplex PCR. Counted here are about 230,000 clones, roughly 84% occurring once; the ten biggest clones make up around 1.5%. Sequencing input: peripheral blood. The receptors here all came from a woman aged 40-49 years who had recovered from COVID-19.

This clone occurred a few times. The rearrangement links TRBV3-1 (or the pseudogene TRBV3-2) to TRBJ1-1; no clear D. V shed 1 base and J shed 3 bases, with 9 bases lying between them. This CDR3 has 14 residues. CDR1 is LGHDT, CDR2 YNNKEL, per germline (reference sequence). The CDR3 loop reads CASSQVDSDTEAFF. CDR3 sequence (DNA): TGTGCCAGCAGCCAAGTAGACTCGGACACTGAAGCTTTCTTT.

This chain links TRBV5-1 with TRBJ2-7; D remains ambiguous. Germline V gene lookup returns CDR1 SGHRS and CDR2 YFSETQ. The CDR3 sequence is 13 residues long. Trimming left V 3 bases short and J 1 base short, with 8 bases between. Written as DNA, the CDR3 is TGCGCCAGCAGCTCACTACAATCCTACGAGCAGTACTTC. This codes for CASSSLQSYEQYF.

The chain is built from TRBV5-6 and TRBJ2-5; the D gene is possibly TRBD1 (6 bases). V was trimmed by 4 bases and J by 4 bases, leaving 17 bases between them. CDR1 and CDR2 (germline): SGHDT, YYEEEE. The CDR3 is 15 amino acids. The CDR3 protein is CASSPITGFAETQYF. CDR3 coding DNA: TGTGCCAGCAGCCCCATCACAGGGTTTGCAGAGACCCAGTACTTC.

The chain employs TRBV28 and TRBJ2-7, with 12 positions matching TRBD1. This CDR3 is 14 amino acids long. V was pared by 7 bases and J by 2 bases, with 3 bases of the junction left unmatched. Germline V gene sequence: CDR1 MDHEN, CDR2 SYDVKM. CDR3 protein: CASMGQGAPYEQYF. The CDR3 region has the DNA TGTGCCAGCATGGGACAGGGGGCTCCCTACGAGCAGTACTTC.

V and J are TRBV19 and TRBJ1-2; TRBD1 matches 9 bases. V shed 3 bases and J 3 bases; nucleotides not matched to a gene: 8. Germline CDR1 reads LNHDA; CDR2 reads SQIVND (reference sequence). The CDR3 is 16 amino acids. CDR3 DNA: TGTGCCAGTAGTATGGCCCGGGACAGGGACGACTATGGCTACACCTTC. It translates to CASSMARDRDDYGYTF.

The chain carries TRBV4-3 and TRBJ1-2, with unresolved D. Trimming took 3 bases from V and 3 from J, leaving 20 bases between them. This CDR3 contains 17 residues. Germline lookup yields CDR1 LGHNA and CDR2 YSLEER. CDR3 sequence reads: CASSHLIGREKDYGYTF. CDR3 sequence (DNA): TGCGCCAGCAGCCACCTAATCGGGAGGGAGAAGGACTATGGCTACACCTTC.

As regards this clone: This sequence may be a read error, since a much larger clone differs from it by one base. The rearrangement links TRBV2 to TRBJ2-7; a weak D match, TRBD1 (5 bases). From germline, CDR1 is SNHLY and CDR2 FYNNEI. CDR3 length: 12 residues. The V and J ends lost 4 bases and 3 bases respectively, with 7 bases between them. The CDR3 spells CASSGQGYEQYF. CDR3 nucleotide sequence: TGTGCCAGCAGTGGGCAGGGCTACGAGCAGTACTTC.

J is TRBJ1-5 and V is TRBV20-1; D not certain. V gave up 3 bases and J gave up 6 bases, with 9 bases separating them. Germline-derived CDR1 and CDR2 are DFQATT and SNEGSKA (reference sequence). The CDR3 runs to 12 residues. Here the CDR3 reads CSASSVGQPQHF. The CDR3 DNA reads TGCAGTGCTAGTTCTGTCGGTCAGCCCCAGCATTTT.

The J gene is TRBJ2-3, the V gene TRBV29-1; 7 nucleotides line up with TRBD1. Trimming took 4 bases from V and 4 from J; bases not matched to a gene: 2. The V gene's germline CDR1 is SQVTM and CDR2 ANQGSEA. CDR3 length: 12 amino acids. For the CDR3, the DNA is TGCAGCGTTGTAAGGGGGCCAGATACGCAGTATTTT. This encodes CSVVRGPDTQYF.

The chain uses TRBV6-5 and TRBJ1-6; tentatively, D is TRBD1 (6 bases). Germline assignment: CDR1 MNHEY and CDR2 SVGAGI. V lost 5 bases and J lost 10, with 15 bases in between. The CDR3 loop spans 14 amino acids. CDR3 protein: CASSTGSIGSPLHF. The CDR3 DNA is TGTGCCAGCAGTACAGGGAGTATTGGGTCACCCCTCCACTTT.

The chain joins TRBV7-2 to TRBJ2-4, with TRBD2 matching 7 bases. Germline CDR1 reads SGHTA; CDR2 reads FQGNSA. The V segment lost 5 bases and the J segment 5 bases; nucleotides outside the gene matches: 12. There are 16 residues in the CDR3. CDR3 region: CASSPPGGGHQNIQYF. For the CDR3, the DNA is TGTGCCAGCAGCCCCCCGGGAGGCGGGCACCAAAACATTCAGTACTTC.

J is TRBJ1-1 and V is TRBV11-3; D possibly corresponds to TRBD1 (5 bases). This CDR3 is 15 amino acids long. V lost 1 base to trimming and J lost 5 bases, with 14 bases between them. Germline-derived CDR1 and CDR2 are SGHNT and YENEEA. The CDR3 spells CASSLVQGMVTEAFF. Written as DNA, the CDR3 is TGTGCCAGCAGCTTAGTTCAGGGAATGGTGACTGAAGCTTTCTTT.

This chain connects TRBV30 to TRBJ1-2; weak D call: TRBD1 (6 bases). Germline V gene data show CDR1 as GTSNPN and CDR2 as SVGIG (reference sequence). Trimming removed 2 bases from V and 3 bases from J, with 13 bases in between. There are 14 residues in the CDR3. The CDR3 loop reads CAWSTPPGDYGYTF. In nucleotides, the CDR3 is TGTGCCTGGAGTACCCCCCCAGGGGACTATGGCTACACCTTC. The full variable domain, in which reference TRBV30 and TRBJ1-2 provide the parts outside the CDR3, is SQTIHQWPATLVQPVGSPLSLECTVEGTSNPNLYWYRQAAGRGLQLLFYSVGIGQISSEVPQNLSASRPQDRQFILSSKKLLLSDSGFYLCAWSTPPGDYGYTFGSGTRLTVV.

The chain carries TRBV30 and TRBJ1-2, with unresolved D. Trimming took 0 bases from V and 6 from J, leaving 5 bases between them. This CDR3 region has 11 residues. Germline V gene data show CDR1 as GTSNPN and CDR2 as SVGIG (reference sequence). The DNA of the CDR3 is TGTGCCTGGAGTGTGATAGATGGCTACACCTTC. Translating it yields CAWSVIDGYTF.

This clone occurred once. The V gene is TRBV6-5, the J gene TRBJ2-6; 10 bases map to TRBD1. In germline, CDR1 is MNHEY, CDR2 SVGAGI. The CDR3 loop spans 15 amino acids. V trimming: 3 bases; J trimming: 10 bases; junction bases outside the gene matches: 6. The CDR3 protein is CASSYEGQGWNVLTF. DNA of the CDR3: TGTGCCAGCAGTTATGAGGGACAGGGGTGGAACGTCCTGACTTTC.

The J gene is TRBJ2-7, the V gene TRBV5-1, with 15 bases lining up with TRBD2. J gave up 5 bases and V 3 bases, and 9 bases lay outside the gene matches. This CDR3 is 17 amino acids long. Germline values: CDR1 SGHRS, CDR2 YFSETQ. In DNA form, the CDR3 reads TGCGCCAGCAGCTGGGCCCGGACTAGCGGGGGGGCCGACGAGCAGTACTTC. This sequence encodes CASSWARTSGGADEQYF.

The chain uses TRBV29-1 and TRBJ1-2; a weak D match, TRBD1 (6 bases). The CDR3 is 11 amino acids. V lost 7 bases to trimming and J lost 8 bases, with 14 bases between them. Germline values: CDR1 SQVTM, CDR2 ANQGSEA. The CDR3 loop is CSAQQGRGYTF. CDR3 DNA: TGCAGCGCCCAACAGGGTCGCGGCTACACCTTC.

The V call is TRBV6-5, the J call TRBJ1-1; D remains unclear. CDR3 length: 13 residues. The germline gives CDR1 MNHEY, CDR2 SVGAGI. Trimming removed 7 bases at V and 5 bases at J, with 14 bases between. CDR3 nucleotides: TGTGCCAGCATGCAGACATTACGAACTGAAGCTTTCTTT. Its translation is CASMQTLRTEAFF.

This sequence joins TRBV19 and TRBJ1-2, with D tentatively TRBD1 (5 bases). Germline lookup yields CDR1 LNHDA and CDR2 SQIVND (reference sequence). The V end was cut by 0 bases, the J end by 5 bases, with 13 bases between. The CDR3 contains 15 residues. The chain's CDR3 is CASSIDLQGGYGYTF. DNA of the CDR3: TGTGCCAGTAGTATAGATCTTCAGGGAGGGTATGGCTACACCTTC.

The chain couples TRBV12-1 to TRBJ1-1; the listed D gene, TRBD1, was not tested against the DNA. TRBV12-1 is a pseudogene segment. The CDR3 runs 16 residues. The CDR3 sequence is CASSFDPGTANTEAFF. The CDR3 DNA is TGTGCCAGCAGCTTTGACCCCGGGACAGCGAACACTGAAGCTTTCTTT.

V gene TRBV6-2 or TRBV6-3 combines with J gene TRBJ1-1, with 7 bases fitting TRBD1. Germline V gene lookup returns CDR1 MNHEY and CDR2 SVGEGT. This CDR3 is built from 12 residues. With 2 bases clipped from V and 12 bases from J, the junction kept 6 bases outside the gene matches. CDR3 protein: CASSYAEGATFF. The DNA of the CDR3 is TGTGCCAGCAGTTACGCAGAGGGGGCAACTTTCTTT.

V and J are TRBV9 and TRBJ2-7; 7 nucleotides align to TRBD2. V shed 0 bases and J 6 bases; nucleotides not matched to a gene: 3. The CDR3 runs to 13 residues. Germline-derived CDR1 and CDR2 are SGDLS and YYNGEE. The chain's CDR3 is CASSVGGGSEQYF. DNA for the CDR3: TGTGCCAGCAGCGTAGGGGGGGGTTCCGAGCAGTACTTC.

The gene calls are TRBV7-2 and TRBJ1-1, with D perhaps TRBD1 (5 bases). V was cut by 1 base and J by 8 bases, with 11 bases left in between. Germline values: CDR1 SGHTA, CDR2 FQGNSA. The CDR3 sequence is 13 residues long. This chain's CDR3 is CASSLVGQGEAFF. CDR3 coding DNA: TGTGCCAGCAGCTTAGTCGGGCAGGGCGAAGCTTTCTTT.

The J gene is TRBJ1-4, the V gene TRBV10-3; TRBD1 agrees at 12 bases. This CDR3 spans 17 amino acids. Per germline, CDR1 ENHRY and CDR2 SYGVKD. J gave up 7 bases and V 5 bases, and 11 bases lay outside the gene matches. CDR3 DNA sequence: TGTGCCATCAGTAAAGGGACAGGGGGCGTTTTCCCTGAAAAACTGTTTTTT. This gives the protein CAISKGTGGVFPEKLFF.

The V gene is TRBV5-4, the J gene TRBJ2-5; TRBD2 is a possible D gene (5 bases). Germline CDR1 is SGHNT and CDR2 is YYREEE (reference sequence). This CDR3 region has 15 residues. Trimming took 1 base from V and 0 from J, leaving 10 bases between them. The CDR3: CASSLFGEYQETQYF. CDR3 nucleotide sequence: TGTGCCAGCAGCTTGTTTGGGGAGTACCAAGAGACCCAGTACTTC.

The CDR3: CASRARLAGDYEQYF. CDR3 in DNA: TGTGCCAGCAGGGCTAGACTAGCGGGGGATTACGAGCAGTACTTC. This chain links TRBV11-2 with TRBJ2-7; 12 nucleotides agree with TRBD2. After removal of 6 bases from V and 4 bases from J, the junction contained 7 bases not matched to a gene. Germline lookup yields CDR1 SGHAT and CDR2 FQNNGV. The CDR3 covers 15 residues.

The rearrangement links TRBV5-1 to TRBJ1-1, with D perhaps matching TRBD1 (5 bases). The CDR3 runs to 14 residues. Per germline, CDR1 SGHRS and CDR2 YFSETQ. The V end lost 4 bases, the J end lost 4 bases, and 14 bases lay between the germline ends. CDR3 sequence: CASSPVGGATEAFF. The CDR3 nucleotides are TGCGCCAGCAGCCCGGTGGGGGGTGCCACTGAAGCTTTCTTT.